Listed below are T cell receptor beta chains from one sample, sequenced in a study of HIV-infected patients and healthy controls. MiXCR, run by TCRdb on the 5' RACE reads, gives a single entry per CDR3 protein. The data contain about 18,000 distinct CDR3 sequences, 12% of them singletons. Sequences were obtained from blood. The receptors here all came from an adult in good health. CDR3s include the opening cysteine and the closing phenylalanine or tryptophan. D genes are given only for firm matches. Not all rows give a size; the values are once, few, many and, for expanded clones, a class.

j_call v_call d_call clone_size cdr3_aa cdr3_nt
TRBJ2-1 TRBV28 TRBD2 many CASSGASGGASYNEQFF TGTGCCAGCAGTGGGGCTAGCGGGGGGGCCTCCTACAATGAGCAGTTCTTC
TRBJ1-3 TRBV5-5 - medium-sized CASSWTRSTGNTIYF TGTGCCAGCAGCTGGACTAGGTCCACTGGAAACACCATATATTTT
TRBJ1-5 TRBV7-9 - many CASSSGFSNQPQHF TGTGCCAGCAGCTCAGGGTTCAGCAATCAGCCCCAGCATTTT
TRBJ1-2 TRBV12-3/TRBV12-4 - - CASSLSRVYDGYTF TGTGCCAGCAGTTTGAGCAGGGTCTATGATGGCTACACCTTC
TRBJ2-7 TRBV29-1 TRBD1 many CSTGTGDYEQYF TGCAGCACCGGGACAGGGGACTACGAGCAGTACTTC
TRBJ2-7 TRBV11-2 TRBD1 - CASSLRQGAEQYF TGTGCCAGCAGCCTGCGACAGGGAGCGGAGCAGTACTTC
TRBJ1-5 TRBV6-5 - - CASSTGDGNQPQHF TGTGCCAGCAGTACCGGGGACGGGAATCAGCCCCAGCATTTT
TRBJ1-6 TRBV12-3/TRBV12-4 - - CASSPRSPGVPLHF TGTGCCAGCAGTCCCCGGAGCCCGGGGGTGCCCCTCCACTTT
TRBJ1-5 TRBV6-2/TRBV6-3 - many CASSYKDSNQPQHF TGTGCCAGCAGTTACAAAGATAGCAATCAGCCCCAGCATTTT
TRBJ2-1 TRBV24-1 - many CATQDRSSYNEQFF TGTGCCACACAAGACAGGAGCTCCTACAATGAGCAGTTCTTC
TRBJ1-1 TRBV20-1 TRBD1 many CSARFTGQGGEAFF TGCAGTGCTAGATTTACTGGACAGGGAGGTGAAGCTTTCTTT
TRBJ1-1 TRBV7-2 - medium-sized CASSRDAGPAEAFF TGTGCCAGCAGCCGGGACGCGGGACCCGCTGAAGCTTTCTTT
TRBJ2-2 TRBV20-1 - many CSARSFLQGIGAGELFF TGCAGTGCTAGATCTTTCCTTCAGGGTATCGGGGCCGGGGAGCTGTTTTTT
TRBJ1-3 TRBV2 - - CASSATVTGNTIYF TGTGCCAGCAGCGCAACAGTAACTGGAAACACCATATATTTT
TRBJ2-3 TRBV5-6 TRBD1 once CASSPGTGSVYTQYF TGTGCCAGCAGTCCCGGGACAGGGAGTGTGTATACGCAGTATTTT
TRBJ1-1 TRBV11-2 - - CASSFPVPIPGEAFF TGTGCCAGCAGCTTTCCGGTTCCGATACCTGGCGAAGCTTTCTTT
TRBJ1-1 TRBV18 - - CASSPSTGLRTEAFF TGTGCCAGCTCACCGTCCACGGGGTTGAGAACTGAAGCTTTCTTT
TRBJ2-3 TRBV18 TRBD1 few CASSPIGGDRSTDTQYF TGTGCCAGCTCACCTATAGGCGGGGACAGGAGCACAGATACGCAGTATTTT
TRBJ2-1 TRBV18 - - CASSLANEQFF TGTGCCAGCTCGTTAGCCAATGAGCAGTTCTTC
TRBJ2-7 TRBV9 - - CASSVEYRSSEQYF TGTGCCAGCAGCGTAGAGTACAGGTCCTCCGAGCAGTACTTC
TRBJ1-6 TRBV20-1 - few CSASEDKPSPLHF TGCAGTGCTTCCGAGGACAAGCCTTCACCCCTCCACTTT
TRBJ1-1 TRBV5-1 TRBD1 many CASSADRGNTEAFF TGCGCCAGCAGCGCCGACAGGGGGAACACTGAAGCTTTCTTT
TRBJ2-7 TRBV29-1 - medium-sized CSVEYAATYEQYF TGCAGCGTTGAATATGCAGCTACCTACGAGCAGTACTTC
TRBJ1-5 TRBV11-2 - - CASSLSPAQPQHF TGTGCCAGCAGCTTAAGTCCCGCCCAGCCCCAGCATTTT
TRBJ1-1 TRBV20-1 - many CSARDPLNTEAFF TGCAGTGCCAGAGATCCGCTGAACACTGAAGCTTTCTTT
TRBJ2-6 TRBV27 - many CASSIGNSGANVLTF TGTGCCAGCAGTATCGGAAACTCTGGGGCCAACGTCCTGACTTTC
TRBJ1-2 TRBV5-1 - once CASSLVGDGYTF TGCGCCAGCAGCTTGGTAGGGGACGGCTACACCTTC
TRBJ2-2 TRBV4-1 - - CASWKGTGELFF TGCGCCAGTTGGAAGGGCACCGGGGAGCTGTTTTTT
TRBJ2-3 TRBV2 TRBD1 many CASSYTGVTDTQYF TGTGCCAGCAGTTACACAGGGGTAACAGATACGCAGTATTTT
TRBJ2-7 TRBV20-1 TRBD2 - CSARLAGNYEQYF TGCAGTGCTAGACTAGCGGGGAACTACGAGCAGTACTTC
TRBJ2-3 TRBV12-3/TRBV12-4 - - CASSLGHTDTQYF TGTGCCAGCAGTTTAGGCCACACAGATACGCAGTATTTT
TRBJ1-3 TRBV18 - many CASSPEVQGGGNTIYF TGTGCCAGCTCACCAGAGGTGCAGGGAGGCGGAAACACCATATATTTT
TRBJ2-7 TRBV7-2 - many CASSFGGNSYEQYF TGTGCCAGCAGCTTCGGAGGGAACTCCTACGAGCAGTACTTC
TRBJ1-1 TRBV5-8 TRBD1 medium-sized CASSLWKGQGAGTEAFF TGTGCCAGCAGCCTGTGGAAAGGACAGGGGGCCGGAACTGAAGCTTTCTTT
TRBJ1-1 TRBV6-5 - many CASTDSRNSLNTEAFF TGTGCCAGCACGGACAGCCGAAATTCTCTGAACACTGAAGCTTTCTTT
TRBJ2-3 TRBV3-1 - few CASSQQAELPSDTQYF TGTGCCAGCAGCCAACAGGCGGAGCTACCATCGGATACGCAGTATTTT
TRBJ2-3 TRBV6-1 - many CASSESVLGTQYF TGTGCCAGCAGTGAATCGGTTCTGGGTACGCAGTATTTT